A single sample is the source of the 32 T cell receptor beta chains below, sequenced in a study of cytomegalovirus exposure and HLA in healthy donors. Amplification used 60 Vbeta primers and 13 Jbeta primers. The table came from immunoSEQ multiplex PCR; TCRdb's copy has only in-frame clones and leaves some out. The table records under 150,000 clones, 60% to 80% of them present only once. The sequencing sample was made of PBMCs. Receptor source: a woman aged 25 to 45 in good health and CMV-seropositive.

This rearrangement joins TRBV11-2 to TRBJ2-7; 11 bases fit TRBD1. V was clipped by 4 bases and J by 4 bases; unmatched bases: 0. The CDR3 totals 13 residues. Germline V gives CDR1 SGHAT, CDR2 FQNNGV. CDR3 sequence (DNA): TGTGCCAGCAGCTGGGACAGGGGGTACGAGCAGTACTTC. Translation gives CASSWDRGYEQYF.

A few counts support this clone. The chain combines TRBV21-1 with TRBJ2-3; TRBD2 is the table's D call and was not checked against the DNA. TRBV21-1 represents a pseudogene. The CDR3 is 19 residues long. CDR3 sequence: CASSKGLAGGRPAADTQYF. Written as DNA, the CDR3 is TGTGCCAGCAGCAAGGGACTAGCGGGGGGGCGTCCGGCGGCAGATACGCAGTATTTT.

About this clone: Germline and junction disagree at one end, which may indicate a read error. The rearrangement joins TRBV7-7 to TRBJ1-3; D gene uncertain. This CDR3 is built from 16 residues. CDR1 SSHAT and CDR2 FNYEAQ come from the germline V gene (reference sequence). The CDR3 coding sequence is TGTGCTAGCAGCCCGGGTGCGGTACTCTCTGGAAACACCATATATTTT. Its protein is CASSPGAVLSGNTIYF.

Concerning this clone itself: The junction departs from germline at one end; a sequencing error may be responsible. This sequence joins TRBV5-4 and TRBJ1-3; D not certain. The CDR3 runs 11 residues. Germline V CDR1 and CDR2: SGHNT, YYREEE (reference sequence). CDR3 sequence: CASSLGPRIDF. CDR3 nucleotide sequence: TGTGCCAGCAGCTTGGGTCCGAGGATTGATTTT. Drawing the rest from reference TRBV5-4 and TRBJ1-3, the complete variable domain is ETGVTQSPTHLIKTRGQQVTLRCSSQSGHNTVSWYQQALGQGPQFIFQYYREEENGRGNFPPRFSGLQFPNYSSELNVNALELDDSALYLCASSLGPRIDFGEGSWLTVV.

V and J are TRBV5-6 and TRBJ1-5, with D perhaps TRBD1 (6 bases). The germline V gene encodes CDR1 SGHDT and CDR2 YYEEEE. The V gene lost 1 base and the J gene lost 7 bases, with 18 bases spanning the gap. The CDR3 totals 16 residues. The CDR3 sequence: CASSLRSWGLGQPQHF. The CDR3 coding sequence is TGTGCCAGCAGCTTGCGTAGCTGGGGGCTAGGGCAGCCCCAGCATTTT.

The chain uses TRBV27 and TRBJ2-3; TRBD1 agrees at 7 bases. V gave up 5 bases and J gave up 2 bases; unmatched junction bases: 10. In germline, CDR1 is MNHEY, CDR2 SMNVEV (reference sequence). This CDR3 region has 16 residues. CDR3 nucleotides: TGTGCCAGCAGTCCTTTGGACAGGTACAACACAGATACGCAGTATTTT. This gives the protein CASSPLDRYNTDTQYF.

The V and J genes are TRBV30 and TRBJ2-1; perhaps TRBD2 as D (6 bases). CDR1 and CDR2 from the germline V gene are GTSNPN and SVGIG (reference sequence). V was pared by 0 bases and J by 6 bases, with 15 bases between. There are 15 residues in the CDR3. CDR3 in amino acids: CAWSVGGSATNEQFF. The DNA for the CDR3 is TGTGCCTGGAGTGTTGGGGGGAGCGCCACCAATGAGCAGTTCTTC.

This clone was observed once. One end of the junction is discordant with germline, which a read error may explain. V and J are TRBV15 and TRBJ1-2; D perhaps matches TRBD1 (6 bases). Germline CDR1 is LNHNV and CDR2 is YYDKDF (reference sequence). This CDR3 is 16 amino acids long. In DNA, the CDR3 is TGTGCCACCAGCAGAGGAAAGGACAGTTTTAACTCTGGCTACACCTTC. It codes for CATSRGKDSFNSGYTF.

The J gene is TRBJ2-3, the V gene TRBV5-1; 8 bases fit TRBD1. The length of the CDR3 is 13 residues. Germline loops: CDR1 SGHRS, CDR2 YFSETQ. J lost 6 bases, V lost 6 bases, and 6 bases had no gene match. The CDR3 coding sequence is TGCGCCAGCAACCCAGGGGGCTTCGATACGCAGTATTTT. As protein: CASNPGGFDTQYF. The variable domain in full, completed from reference TRBV5-1 and TRBJ2-3, reads KAGVTQTPRYLIKTRGQQVTLSCSPISGHRSVSWYQQTPGQGLQFLFEYFSETQRNKGNFPGRFSGRQFSNSRSEMNVSTLELGDSALYLCASNPGGFDTQYFGPGTRLTVL.

This clone has only a few counts. The rearrangement joins TRBV30 to TRBJ1-4; no clear D gene. Germline V gives CDR1 GTSNPN, CDR2 SVGIG (reference sequence). This CDR3 is 17 amino acids long. Trimming pared 3 bases from V and 5 bases from J, leaving 22 bases between. CDR3 DNA sequence: TGTGCCTGGAGCGCCCAGGTCACATTTAAGGTCAATGAAAAACTGTTTTTT. Its protein is CAWSAQVTFKVNEKLFF.

The chain combines TRBV5-1 with TRBJ2-7; TRBD1 agrees at 10 bases. CDR1 and CDR2 (germline): SGHRS, YFSETQ. The ends lost 0 bases at V and 4 bases at J; junction bases unmatched: 10. This CDR3 region has 17 residues. The CDR3 sequence: CASSLAARDRGIYEQYF. The CDR3 coding sequence is TGCGCCAGCAGCTTGGCCGCCCGGGACAGGGGTATTTACGAGCAGTACTTC.

The CDR3 loop reads CASSQVLASGRYEQYF. The DNA of the CDR3 is TGCGCCAGCAGCCAAGTTCTGGCTAGCGGGAGGTACGAGCAGTACTTC. V gene TRBV4-1 combines with J gene TRBJ2-7; 11 positions match TRBD2. Germline V gene sequence: CDR1 MGHRA, CDR2 YSYEKL. There are 16 residues in the CDR3. J gave up 4 bases and V 1 base, and 6 bases lay outside the gene matches.

The CDR3 spells CASSLGALTGTDTQYF. In DNA, the CDR3 is TGTGCCAGCAGCTTGGGGGCCCTGACGGGCACAGATACGCAGTATTTT. The V and J genes are TRBV5-4 and TRBJ2-3; the D is unclear. Germline V lookup: CDR1 SGHNT, CDR2 YYREEE (reference sequence). The CDR3 is made up of 16 amino acids. The ends were cut back, 0 bases at V and 1 base at J, with 12 bases in the middle.

The table lists this clone with a count of one. The chain has TRBV18 and TRBJ1-1; 12 bases map to TRBD1. V shed 6 bases and J 7 bases; nucleotides not matched to a gene: 15. The CDR3 covers 17 residues. The germline gives CDR1 KGHSH, CDR2 LQKENI. CDR3 in amino acids: CASSLRGQGARGSEAFF. CDR3 sequence (DNA): TGTGCCAGCTCCCTCCGGGGACAGGGGGCACGTGGGAGTGAAGCTTTCTTT.

The rearrangement links TRBV18 to TRBJ2-2; TRBD1 matches at 10 bases. J gave up 6 bases and V 4 bases, and 5 bases lay outside the gene matches. CDR1 and CDR2 from the germline V gene are KGHSH and LQKENI. This CDR3 has 15 residues. For the CDR3, the DNA is TGTGCCAGCTCACGGGACAGGGGAGAGGCCGGGGAGCTGTTTTTT. It specifies CASSRDRGEAGELFF.

V is TRBV5-6 and J is TRBJ1-1; unclear D gene. The germline V gene has CDR1 SGHDT and CDR2 YYEEEE. Trimming pared 4 bases from V and 11 bases from J, leaving 21 bases between. This CDR3 has 14 amino acids. CDR3 sequence (DNA): TGTGCCAGCAGCCCCGGCGGGCCAGGATGGGAGGCTTTCTTT. This codes for CASSPGGPGWEAFF.

A few counts support this clone. This chain uses TRBV11-2 with TRBJ2-1; 8 nucleotides match TRBD2. The germline V gene has CDR1 SGHAT and CDR2 FQNNGV. The V segment lost 5 bases and the J segment 0 bases; nucleotides outside the gene matches: 3. This CDR3 is built from 15 residues. The CDR3 nucleotides are TGTGCCAGCAGCGTAACTAGCGGCTCCTACAATGAGCAGTTCTTC. Its protein is CASSVTSGSYNEQFF.

This clone was detected a few times. This chain uses TRBV27 with TRBJ1-5, with a possible D match to TRBD1 (6 bases). Trimming took 5 bases from V and 0 from J, leaving 17 bases between them. The CDR3 is 17 amino acids. In germline, CDR1 is MNHEY, CDR2 SMNVEV (reference sequence). CDR3 sequence (DNA): TGTGCCAGCAGTACCACCCCCCGGACAGATAGCAATCAGCCCCAGCATTTT. This sequence encodes CASSTTPRTDSNQPQHF.

This clone was detected once. CDR3 protein: CAISPAGSNEKLFF. The CDR3 nucleotides read TGTGCCATCAGCCCAGCGGGGTCTAATGAAAAACTGTTTTTT. The chain employs TRBV10-3 and TRBJ1-4; no clear D. V was trimmed by 6 bases and J by 3 bases, leaving 11 bases between them. Germline lookup yields CDR1 ENHRY and CDR2 SYGVKD. The CDR3 contains 14 residues.

J is TRBJ1-6 and V is TRBV11-2, with D possibly matching TRBD1 (5 bases). Germline values: CDR1 SGHAT, CDR2 FQNNGV. V gave up 6 bases and J gave up 4 bases, with 13 bases separating them. The CDR3 is 15 amino acids. CDR3 residues: CASSRMGLYNSPLHF. CDR3 nucleotides: TGTGCCAGCAGTCGCATGGGACTGTATAATTCACCCCTCCACTTT. Variable domain in full (rest from reference TRBV11-2 and TRBJ1-6): EAGVAQSPRYKIIEKRQSVAFWCNPISGHATLYWYQQILGQGPKLLIQFQNNGVVDDSQLPKDRFSAERLKGVDSTLKIQPAKLEDSAVYLCASSRMGLYNSPLHFGNGTRLTVT.

CDR3 region: CASTKTYQSEGATDTQYF. The CDR3 DNA sequence: TGTGCCAGCACTAAAACCTACCAGTCGGAGGGAGCGACAGATACGCAGTATTTT. The chain carries TRBV7-9 and TRBJ2-3, with D possibly matching TRBD2 (6 bases). Germline assignment: CDR1 SEHNR and CDR2 FQNEAQ (reference sequence). CDR3 size: 18 residues. Trimming shortened V by 7 bases and J by 3 bases, and 26 bases separated the two germline ends.

This clone showed up just a few times. V usage is TRBV7-2 and J usage is TRBJ1-5; D might be TRBD1 (6 bases). V lost 3 bases and J lost 7, with 7 bases in between. Germline assignment: CDR1 SGHTA and CDR2 FQGNSA. The CDR3 runs to 12 residues. The DNA for the CDR3 is TGTGCCAGCAGCTTCAGGGGCCAGCCCCAGCATTTT. It codes for CASSFRGQPQHF. The full variable domain, with the rest looked up from reference TRBV7-2 and TRBJ1-5, is GAGVSQSPSNKVTEKGKDVELRCDPISGHTALYWYRQSLGQGLEFLIYFQGNSAPDKSGLPSDRFSAERTGGSVSTLTIQRTQQEDSAVYLCASSFRGQPQHFGDGTRLSIL.

This chain joins TRBV6-1 and TRBJ2-7; 11 bases map to TRBD2. V lost 2 bases to trimming and J lost 3 bases; unmatched junction nucleotides: 6. The germline CDR1 and CDR2 sequences are MNHNS and SASEGT. The CDR3 contains 16 residues. Written as DNA, the CDR3 is TGTGCCAGCAGTGAAACGCTTAGCGGGAGGGACTACGAGCAGTACTTC. Translating gives CASSETLSGRDYEQYF.

This clone was counted a few times. The V call is TRBV15, the J call TRBJ2-7; D possibly corresponds to TRBD2 (7 bases). CDR1 is LNHNV and CDR2 is YYDKDF in the germline V gene (reference sequence). The CDR3 is 17 amino acids. V was shortened by 0 bases and J by 4 bases, with 19 bases between the two germline ends. The CDR3 here is CATSREMGGGPSYEQYF. CDR3 in DNA: TGTGCCACCAGCAGAGAGATGGGAGGGGGGCCGAGTTACGAGCAGTACTTC.

The chain is built from TRBV9 and TRBJ2-3, with TRBD2 matching over 15 bases. The CDR3 has 18 amino acids. The J segment lost 5 bases and the V segment lost 2 bases, leaving 9 bases of the junction unmatched. The germline CDR1 and CDR2 sequences are SGDLS and YYNGEE. The CDR3: CASSVRDGTSGRKDTQYF. DNA for the CDR3: TGTGCCAGCAGCGTGAGAGATGGGACTAGCGGGAGGAAAGATACGCAGTATTTT.

The V gene is TRBV4-2, the J gene TRBJ2-3, with a weak D call TRBD2 (6 bases). V was pared by 0 bases and J by 0 bases, with 10 bases between. The CDR3 is made up of 16 amino acids. The V gene's germline CDR1 is LGHNA and CDR2 YNFKEQ. The CDR3, as DNA: TGTGCCAGCAGCCAAGAGGGACTCGAAAGCACAGATACGCAGTATTTT. This codes for CASSQEGLESTDTQYF.

The J gene is TRBJ1-2, the V gene TRBV5-5; 9 nucleotides align to TRBD1. The CDR3 totals 14 residues. From germline, CDR1 is SGHKS and CDR2 YYEKEE (reference sequence). V lost 2 bases and J lost 5; bases outside the gene matches: 4. CDR3 residues: CASSLQGAGYGYTF. The CDR3 DNA reads TGTGCCAGCAGCTTACAGGGGGCTGGGTATGGCTACACCTTC.

J is TRBJ1-2 and V is TRBV30; D remains ambiguous. The germline V gene encodes CDR1 GTSNPN and CDR2 SVGIG (reference sequence). Between the trimmed V and J ends, which lost 0 bases and 2 bases, there was a span of 7 bases. The CDR3 has 13 residues. CDR3 sequence (DNA): TGTGCCTGGAGTGTACTTTCAAACTATGGCTACACCTTC. Translation gives CAWSVLSNYGYTF.

The J gene is TRBJ2-1, the V gene TRBV6-5; TRBD1 agrees at 7 bases. CDR1 and CDR2 from the germline V gene are MNHEY and SVGAGI. V shed 5 bases, J shed 7 bases, and the junction held 11 bases outside the gene matches. The CDR3 contains 15 residues. The CDR3 sequence: CASSGPMTGSNEQFF. As DNA, the CDR3 is TGTGCCAGCAGTGGACCCATGACAGGGTCTAATGAGCAGTTCTTC.

J is TRBJ2-3 and V is TRBV19, with 15 nucleotides matching TRBD2. The V gene's germline CDR1 is LNHDA and CDR2 SQIVND (reference sequence). The CDR3 sequence is 20 residues long. V dropped 2 bases and J dropped 0; count of bases not matched to a gene: 9. In DNA, the CDR3 is TGTGCCAGTAGTATAATAGGACTAGCGGGGGGGCCCGCTAGCACAGATACGCAGTATTTT. Translating gives CASSIIGLAGGPASTDTQYF.

V gene TRBV5-1 combines with J gene TRBJ1-2, with 8 bases lining up with TRBD1. Germline V gene data show CDR1 as SGHRS and CDR2 as YFSETQ. This CDR3 is 13 amino acids long. V was clipped by 2 bases and J by 5 bases; unmatched bases: 2. CDR3 nucleotides: TGCGCCAGCAGCTTTGACAGGGGATATGGCTACACCTTC. Encoded protein: CASSFDRGYGYTF.

This clone turned up a few times. The rearrangement uses TRBV2 and TRBJ1-1; D perhaps matches TRBD1 (5 bases). Trimming stripped 8 bases from V and 3 bases from J, with 13 bases between. Per the germline V gene, CDR1 is SNHLY and CDR2 is FYNNEI. The CDR3 contains 13 residues. Written as DNA, the CDR3 is TGTGCCAGCCACCGAACAGGATACACTGAAGCTTTCTTT. Translating gives CASHRTGYTEAFF.